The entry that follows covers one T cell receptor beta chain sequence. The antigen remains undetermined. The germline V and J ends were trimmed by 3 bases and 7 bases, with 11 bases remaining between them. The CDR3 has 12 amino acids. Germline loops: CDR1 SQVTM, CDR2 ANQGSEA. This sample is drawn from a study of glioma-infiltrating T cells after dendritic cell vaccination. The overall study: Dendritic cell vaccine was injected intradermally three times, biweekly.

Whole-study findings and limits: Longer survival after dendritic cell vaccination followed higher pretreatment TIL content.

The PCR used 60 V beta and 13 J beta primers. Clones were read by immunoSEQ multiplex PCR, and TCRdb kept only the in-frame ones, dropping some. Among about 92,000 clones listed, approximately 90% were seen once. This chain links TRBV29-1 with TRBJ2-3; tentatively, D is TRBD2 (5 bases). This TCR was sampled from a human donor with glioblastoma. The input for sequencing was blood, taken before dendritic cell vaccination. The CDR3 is CSVDLEANTQYF. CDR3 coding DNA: TGCAGCGTTGATTTGGAGGCGAATACGCAGTATTTT.